Listed below are T cell receptor beta chains from one sample, sequenced in a study of CD8+ T cells in alopecia areata. The protocol was immunoSEQ multiplex PCR, while the TCRdb copy is restricted to in-frame clones and leaves out a portion. The sample contains approximately 210,000 clones, approximately 65% of which appear only once. The sample here was CD4+ T cells sorted from blood, taken at week 44, from a patient treated with tofacitinib. The receptors were gathered from a human donor with alopecia areata. Both conserved end residues are part of each CDR3. The D gene is left open where the match is weak. Clone size, where shown, is once, few, many, or a class for clones that have expanded.

v_call	d_call	clone_size	j_call	cdr3_nt	cdr3_aa
TRBV29-1	TRBD1	.	TRBJ2-5	TGCAGCGCCACGGGACAGCTTGGGGAGACCCAGTACTTC	CSATGQLGETQYF
TRBV7-9	TRBD1	few	TRBJ1-1	TGTGCCAGCAGCGCCCACAGGGGTGGTAGCACTGAAGCTTTCTTT	CASSAHRGGSTEAFF
TRBV29-1	.	.	TRBJ2-1	TGCAGCGTTGAAAACCATCCCCCCTACAATGAGCAGTTCTTC	CSVENHPPYNEQFF
TRBV30	TRBD2	once	TRBJ2-5	TGTGCCTGGAGTGGGACTAGCGGGGGCTTGGGAGAGACCCAGTACTTC	CAWSGTSGGLGETQYF
TRBV5-1	.	.	TRBJ1-6	TGCGCCAGCAGCTTGAAGGACAGCCTTAATTCACCCCTCCACTTT	CASSLKDSLNSPLHF
TRBV12-5	.	.	TRBJ1-2	TGTGCTAGTGGTTCGGCCACAGGGTATGGCTACACCTTC	CASGSATGYGYTF
TRBV29-1	.	few	TRBJ1-1	TGCAGCGTCCAACCCACGGGGGGTAACACTGAAGCTTTCTTT	CSVQPTGGNTEAFF
TRBV30	.	.	TRBJ2-5	TGTGCCTGGAGTGGGGTAGCGATGGAGACCCAGTACTTC	CAWSGVAMETQYF
TRBV6-6	.	.	TRBJ1-2	TGTGCCAGCAGTTACTCTCGGGACGGTGGCTACACCTTC	CASSYSRDGGYTF
TRBV30	.	.	TRBJ1-2	TGTGCCTGGAGAGACTATGGCTACACCTTC	CAWRDYGYTF
TRBV4-3	.	few	TRBJ2-7	TGCGCCAGCGGGAACTACCCTGCCACGGACGAGCAGTACTTC	CASGNYPATDEQYF
TRBV29-1	TRBD2	.	TRBJ2-2	TGCAGCGTTGGCGGGGGGGCGAACACCGGGGAGCTGTTTTTT	CSVGGGANTGELFF
TRBV15	.	.	TRBJ2-5	TGTGCCACCAGCAGAGACTTCAACTCCGGGGAGACCCAGTACTTC	CATSRDFNSGETQYF
TRBV7-9	TRBD1	.	TRBJ1-5	TGTGCCAGCAGCTCGAGACAGGGAAATCAGCCCCAGCATTTT	CASSSRQGNQPQHF
TRBV7-2	.	.	TRBJ2-7	TGTGCCAGCAGCTTCGGGAGAATGAACTACGAGCAGTACTTC	CASSFGRMNYEQYF
TRBV2	.	.	TRBJ2-3	TGTGCCAGCCCCCCCCCAGATACGCAGTATTTT	CASPPPDTQYF
TRBV12-2	.	.	TRBJ1-2	TGTGCAAGTCGCTTAGGAGGCGGGGACAGCCCGTATGGCTACACCTTC	CASRLGGGDSPYGYTF
TRBV4-3	.	.	TRBJ2-2	TGCGCCAGCAGCCAAGTGGTCGCTGGCGGGGAGCTGTTTTTT	CASSQVVAGGELFF
TRBV2	.	.	TRBJ1-4	TGTGCCAGCATCCGACGGTCAAATGAAAAACTGTTTTTT	CASIRRSNEKLFF
TRBV4-2	TRBD1	.	TRBJ1-2	TGTGCCAGCAGCCCCAGCCGGACAGGGGATGGCTACACCTTC	CASSPSRTGDGYTF
TRBV5-1	.	.	TRBJ2-3	TGCGCCAGCAGCTGGACAGCAGGTGCAGATACGCAGTATTTT	CASSWTAGADTQYF
TRBV11-2	.	once	TRBJ1-1	TGTGCCAGCAGCTTAACCGTTTCCACTAACACTGAAGCTTTCTTT	CASSLTVSTNTEAFF
TRBV30	.	.	TRBJ1-6	TGTGCCTGGAGTGCAGGTTCTAATTCACCCCTCCACTTT	CAWSAGSNSPLHF
TRBV30	.	.	TRBJ1-1	TGTGCCTGGAACCGGGGACTCCTGGGCCACACTGAAGCTTTCTTT	CAWNRGLLGHTEAFF
TRBV29-1	.	.	TRBJ1-5	TGCAGCGCACAAGTGACAAGCAATCAGCCCCAGCATTTT	CSAQVTSNQPQHF
TRBV29-1	.	.	TRBJ1-1	TGCAGCGTGGGGTTGGGGACTGAAGCTTTCTTT	CSVGLGTEAFF
TRBV21-1	.	once	TRBJ2-7	TGTGCCAGCAACGTGGACGGATCCTACGAGCAGTACTTC	CASNVDGSYEQYF
TRBV5-1	.	.	TRBJ1-2	TGCGCCAGCAGCTTGGCGTCGGGGGCCGGGAACTATGGCTACACCTTC	CASSLASGAGNYGYTF
TRBV5-6	.	.	TRBJ2-3	TGTGCCAGCAGCTTGGAGGGGGGAGATCATACGCAGTATTTT	CASSLEGGDHTQYF